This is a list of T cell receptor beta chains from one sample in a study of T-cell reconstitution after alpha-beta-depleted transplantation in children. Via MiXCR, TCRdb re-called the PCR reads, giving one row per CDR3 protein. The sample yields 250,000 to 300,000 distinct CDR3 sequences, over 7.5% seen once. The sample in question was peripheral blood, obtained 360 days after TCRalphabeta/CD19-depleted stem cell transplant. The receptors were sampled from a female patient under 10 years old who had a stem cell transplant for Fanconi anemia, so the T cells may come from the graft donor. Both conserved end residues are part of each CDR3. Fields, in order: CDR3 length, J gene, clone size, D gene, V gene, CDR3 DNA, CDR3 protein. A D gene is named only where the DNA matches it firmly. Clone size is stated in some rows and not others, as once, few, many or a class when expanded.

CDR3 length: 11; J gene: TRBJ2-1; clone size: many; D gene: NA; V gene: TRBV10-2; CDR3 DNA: TGCGCCAGCAGTGTCGGTAGTGAGCAGTTCTTC; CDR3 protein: CASSVGSEQFF
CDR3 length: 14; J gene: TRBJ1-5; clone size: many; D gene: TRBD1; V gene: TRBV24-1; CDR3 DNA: TGTGCCACCTCGGGAGGGGGCGTCAATCAGCCCCAGCATTTT; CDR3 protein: CATSGGGVNQPQHF
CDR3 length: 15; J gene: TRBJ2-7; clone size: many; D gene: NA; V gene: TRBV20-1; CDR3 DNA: TGCAGTGCTAGTGGCGTGCGGACAGCCTCCTACGAGCAGTACTTC; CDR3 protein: CSASGVRTASYEQYF
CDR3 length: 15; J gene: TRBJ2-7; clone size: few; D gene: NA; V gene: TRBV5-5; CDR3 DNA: TGTGCCAGCAGCTTAGATACAGGGTCTCCCTACGAGCAGTACTTC; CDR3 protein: CASSLDTGSPYEQYF
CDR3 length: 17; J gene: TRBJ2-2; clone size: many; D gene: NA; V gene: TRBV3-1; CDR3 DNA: TGTGCCAGCAGCCAAGGGTCACCAGGGAGACCTCCCGGGGAGCTGTTTTTT; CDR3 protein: CASSQGSPGRPPGELFF
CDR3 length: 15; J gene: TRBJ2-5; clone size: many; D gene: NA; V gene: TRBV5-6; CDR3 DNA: TGTGCCAGCACCGCGGGCCTTCTAGAGCAAGAGACCCAGTACTTC; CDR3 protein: CASTAGLLEQETQYF
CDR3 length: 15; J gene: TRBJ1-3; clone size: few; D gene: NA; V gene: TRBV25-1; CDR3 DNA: TGTGCCAGCAGCAGCCAGGGTTTCTCTGGAAACACCATATATTTT; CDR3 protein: CASSSQGFSGNTIYF
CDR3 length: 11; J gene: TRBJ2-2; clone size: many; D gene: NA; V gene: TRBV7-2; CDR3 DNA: TGTGCCAGCAGCCGGTTCGGGGAGCTGTTTTTT; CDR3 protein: CASSRFGELFF
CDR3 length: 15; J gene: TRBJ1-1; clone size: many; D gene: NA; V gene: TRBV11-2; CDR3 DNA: TGTGCCAGCAGCTACATTACAGGGCTCAGGACTGAAGCTTTCTTT; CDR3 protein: CASSYITGLRTEAFF
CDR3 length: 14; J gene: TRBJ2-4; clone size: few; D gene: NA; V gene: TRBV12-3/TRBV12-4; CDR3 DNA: TGTGCCAGCAGTCCGCCTGGCACCGGAAACATTCAGTACTTC; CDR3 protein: CASSPPGTGNIQYF
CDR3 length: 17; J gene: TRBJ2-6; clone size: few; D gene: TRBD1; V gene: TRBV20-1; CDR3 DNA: TGCAGTGCTAGTAGGGGGGACAGGGGGCTAGGGGCCAACGTCCTGACTTTC; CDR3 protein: CSASRGDRGLGANVLTF
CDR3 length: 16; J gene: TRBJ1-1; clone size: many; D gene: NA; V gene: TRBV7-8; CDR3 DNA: TGTGCCAGCAGCTTTGTTACAGAACTATCGAACACTGAAGCTTTCTTT; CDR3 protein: CASSFVTELSNTEAFF
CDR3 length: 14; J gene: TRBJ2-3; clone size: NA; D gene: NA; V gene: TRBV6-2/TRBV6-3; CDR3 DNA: TGTGCCAGCAGTTACATACTTAGCACAGATACGCAGTATTTT; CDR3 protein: CASSYILSTDTQYF
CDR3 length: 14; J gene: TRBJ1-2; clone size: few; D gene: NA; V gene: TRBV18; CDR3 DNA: TGTGCCAGCTCACCATGGCAGCATAACTATGGCTACACCTTC; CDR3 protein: CASSPWQHNYGYTF
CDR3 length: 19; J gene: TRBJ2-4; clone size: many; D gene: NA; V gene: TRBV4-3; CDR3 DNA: TGCGCCAGCAGCCAAGATGTGATCGGGAATCGGTTAGCCAAAAACATTCAGTACTTC; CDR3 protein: CASSQDVIGNRLAKNIQYF
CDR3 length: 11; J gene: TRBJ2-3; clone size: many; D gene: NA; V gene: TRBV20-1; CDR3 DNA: TGCAGTGCTGAACAGGGAGAGGCGCAGTATTTT; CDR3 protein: CSAEQGEAQYF
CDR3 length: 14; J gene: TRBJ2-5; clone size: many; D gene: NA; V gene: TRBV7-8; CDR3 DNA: TGTGCCAGCAGCTTGGAACCGTGGGAAGAGACCCAGTACTTC; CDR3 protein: CASSLEPWEETQYF
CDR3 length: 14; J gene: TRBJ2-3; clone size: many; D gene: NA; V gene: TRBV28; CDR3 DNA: TGTGCCAGCAGTTTGATTGGCGAAGGAGATACGCAGTATTTT; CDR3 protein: CASSLIGEGDTQYF
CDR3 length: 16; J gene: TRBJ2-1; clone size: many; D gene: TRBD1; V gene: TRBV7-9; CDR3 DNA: TGTGCCAGCAGCTTAGCGACAGGGCGGAAGGGCAATGAGCAGTTCTTC; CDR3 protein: CASSLATGRKGNEQFF
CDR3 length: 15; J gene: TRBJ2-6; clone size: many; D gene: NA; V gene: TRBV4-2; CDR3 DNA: TGTGCCAGCAGCCAAGATCTTTATGGGGCCAACGTCCTGACTTTC; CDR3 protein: CASSQDLYGANVLTF
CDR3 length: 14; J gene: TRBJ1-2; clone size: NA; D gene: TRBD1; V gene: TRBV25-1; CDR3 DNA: TGTGCCAGCAGTGACTCGGGACAGGGAATTGGCTACACCTTC; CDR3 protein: CASSDSGQGIGYTF
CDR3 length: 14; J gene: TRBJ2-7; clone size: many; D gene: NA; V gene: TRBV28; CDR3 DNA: TGTGCCAGCATCCAGGGAGGGGGATCCTACGAGCAGTACTTC; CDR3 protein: CASIQGGGSYEQYF
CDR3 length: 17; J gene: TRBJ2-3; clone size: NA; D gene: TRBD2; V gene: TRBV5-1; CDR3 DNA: TGCGCCAGCAGCACAGGACTAGCGGGGCCTAGCACAGATACGCAGTATTTT; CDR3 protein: CASSTGLAGPSTDTQYF
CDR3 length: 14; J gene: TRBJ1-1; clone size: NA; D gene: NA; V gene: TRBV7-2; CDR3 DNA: TGTGCCAGCAGCTTAGCCTCTTGGTACACTGAAGCTTTCTTT; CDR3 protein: CASSLASWYTEAFF
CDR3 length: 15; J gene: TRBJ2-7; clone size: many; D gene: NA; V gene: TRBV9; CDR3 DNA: TGTGCCAGCAGCGTAGAGGGCGGAGCCCCAGGTGAGCAGTACTTC; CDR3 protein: CASSVEGGAPGEQYF
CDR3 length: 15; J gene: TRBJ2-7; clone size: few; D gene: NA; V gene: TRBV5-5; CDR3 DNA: TGTGCCAGCAGCTTGGAGATTGGGACCGCCGACGAGCAGTACTTC; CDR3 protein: CASSLEIGTADEQYF
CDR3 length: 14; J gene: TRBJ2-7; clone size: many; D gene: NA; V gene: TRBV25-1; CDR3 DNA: TGTGCCAGCAGTGAAGCAAGGGTCCGGGGGGAGCAGTACTTC; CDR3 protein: CASSEARVRGEQYF
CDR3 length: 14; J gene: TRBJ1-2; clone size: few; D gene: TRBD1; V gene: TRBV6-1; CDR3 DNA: TGTGCCAGCAGTGCCGGGACAGGGTCTTATGGCTACACCTTC; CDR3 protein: CASSAGTGSYGYTF
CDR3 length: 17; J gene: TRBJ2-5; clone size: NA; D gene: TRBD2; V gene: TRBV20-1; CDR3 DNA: TGCAGTGCGAAGCCTTTCGCCAGCGGGGGGGTACAAGAGACCCAGTACTTC; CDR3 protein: CSAKPFASGGVQETQYF
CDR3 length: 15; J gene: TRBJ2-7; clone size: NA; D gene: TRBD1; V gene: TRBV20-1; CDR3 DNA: TGCAGTGCTAGCGTAGGTTTAGGGGGCCCCTACGAGCAGTACTTC; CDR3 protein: CSASVGLGGPYEQYF
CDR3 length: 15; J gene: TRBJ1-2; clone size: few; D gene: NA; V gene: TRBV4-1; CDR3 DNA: TGCGCCAGCAGCCAAGTAGAAGGGTCGGGCTATGGCTACACCTTC; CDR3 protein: CASSQVEGSGYGYTF
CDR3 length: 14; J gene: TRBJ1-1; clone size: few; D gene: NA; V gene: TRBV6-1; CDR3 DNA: TGTGCCAGCAGTGAAGCAGGCGGTAACTTTGAAGCTTTCTTT; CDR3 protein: CASSEAGGNFEAFF
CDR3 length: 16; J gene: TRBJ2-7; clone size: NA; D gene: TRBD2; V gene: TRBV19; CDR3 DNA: TGTGCCAGTAGTATCGTCCCTAGCGGCCTCTCCTACGAGCAGTACTTC; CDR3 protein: CASSIVPSGLSYEQYF
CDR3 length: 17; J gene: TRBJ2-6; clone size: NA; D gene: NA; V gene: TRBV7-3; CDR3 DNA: TGTGCCAGCAGCCCCACAGCAAGTACCTCTGGGGCCAACGTCCTGACTTTC; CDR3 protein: CASSPTASTSGANVLTF
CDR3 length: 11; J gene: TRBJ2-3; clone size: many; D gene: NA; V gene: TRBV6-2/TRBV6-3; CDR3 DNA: TGTGCCAGCAGCCAACTAGATACGCAGTATTTT; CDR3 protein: CASSQLDTQYF
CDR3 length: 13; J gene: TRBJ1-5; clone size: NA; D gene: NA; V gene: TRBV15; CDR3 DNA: TGTGCCACCAGCAGAGATGTGAACCAGCCCCAGCATTTT; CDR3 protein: CATSRDVNQPQHF
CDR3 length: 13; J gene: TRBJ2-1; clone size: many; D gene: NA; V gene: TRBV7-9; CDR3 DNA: TGTGCCAGCAGCTTATTCGGGACGGAGAATCAATACTTC; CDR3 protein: CASSLFGTENQYF
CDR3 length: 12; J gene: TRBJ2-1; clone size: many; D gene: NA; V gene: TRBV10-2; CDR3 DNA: TGCGCCAGCAGTGAGGGGGTTGGTGAGCAGTTCTTC; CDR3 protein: CASSEGVGEQFF
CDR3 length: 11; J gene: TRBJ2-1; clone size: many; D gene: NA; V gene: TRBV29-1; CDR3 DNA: TGCAGCGTTGTGGCAGGGAAAAAGCAGTTCTTC; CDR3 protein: CSVVAGKKQFF
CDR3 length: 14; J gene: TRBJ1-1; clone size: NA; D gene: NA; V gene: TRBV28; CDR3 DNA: TGTGCCAGCAGTTTAGTTTCGTTATCAGGGGAAGCTTTCTTT; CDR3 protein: CASSLVSLSGEAFF
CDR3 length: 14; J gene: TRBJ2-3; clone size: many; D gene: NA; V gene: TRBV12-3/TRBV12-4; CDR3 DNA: TGTGCCAGCACCTTAAGGCAATCGGTAGATACGCAGTATTTT; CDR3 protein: CASTLRQSVDTQYF
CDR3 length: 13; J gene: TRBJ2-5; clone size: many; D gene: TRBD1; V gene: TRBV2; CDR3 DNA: TGTGCCAGCAGAGACAGGGGGCAAGAGACCCAGTACTTC; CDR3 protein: CASRDRGQETQYF
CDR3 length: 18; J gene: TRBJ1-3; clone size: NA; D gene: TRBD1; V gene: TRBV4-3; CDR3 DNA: TGCGCCAGCAGCCCCCTGCCAGGGGGCGCGATACCTGGAAACACCATATATTTT; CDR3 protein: CASSPLPGGAIPGNTIYF
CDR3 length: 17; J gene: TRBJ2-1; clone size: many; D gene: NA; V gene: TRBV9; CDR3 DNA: TGTGCCAGCAGCGTAGGGGGGTGGTCAGGGGACGACAATGAGCAGTTCTTC; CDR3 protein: CASSVGGWSGDDNEQFF
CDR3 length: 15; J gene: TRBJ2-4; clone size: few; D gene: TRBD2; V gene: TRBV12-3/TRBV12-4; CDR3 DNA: TGTGCCACGGGGGGGGTGAAGGGAGCCAAAAACATTCAGTACTTC; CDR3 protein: CATGGVKGAKNIQYF
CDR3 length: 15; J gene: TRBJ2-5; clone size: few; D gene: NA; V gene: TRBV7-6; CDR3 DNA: TGTGCCAGCAGCGCCCAGGAGGGAGAAGAAGAGACCCAGTACTTC; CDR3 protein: CASSAQEGEEETQYF
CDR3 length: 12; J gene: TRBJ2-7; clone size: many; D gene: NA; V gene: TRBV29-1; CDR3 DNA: TGCAGCACGGGGACTCGTTCTGACGAGCAGTACTTC; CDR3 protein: CSTGTRSDEQYF
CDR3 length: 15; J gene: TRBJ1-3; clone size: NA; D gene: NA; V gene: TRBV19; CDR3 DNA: TGTGCCAGCCACCTAGGGGGACTCTCTGGAAACACCATATATTTT; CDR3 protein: CASHLGGLSGNTIYF
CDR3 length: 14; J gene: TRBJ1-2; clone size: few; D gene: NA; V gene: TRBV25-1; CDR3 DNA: TGTGCCAGCAGTGAATCTGGGTTGGTCGGTGGCTACACCTTC; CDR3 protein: CASSESGLVGGYTF
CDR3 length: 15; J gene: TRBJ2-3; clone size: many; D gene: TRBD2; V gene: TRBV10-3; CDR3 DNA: TGTGCCATCAGTTATCCGGGACTAGCGACACATACGCAGTATTTT; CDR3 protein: CAISYPGLATHTQYF
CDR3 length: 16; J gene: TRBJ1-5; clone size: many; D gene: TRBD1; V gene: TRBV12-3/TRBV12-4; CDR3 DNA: TGTGCCAGCAGCCCCGGGACAGGGACGGGCAATCAGCCCCAGCATTTT; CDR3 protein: CASSPGTGTGNQPQHF
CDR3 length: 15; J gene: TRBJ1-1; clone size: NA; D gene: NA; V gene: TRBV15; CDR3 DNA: TGTGCCACCAGCATACTACGGACGGGGAACACTGAAGCTTTCTTT; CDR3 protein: CATSILRTGNTEAFF